This TCR beta chain appears in the sequencing data of a study of T cell repertoires in cytomegalovirus infection. Across the whole study: The public TCR beta signatures pointed to both CMV infection and matching HLA type.

V dropped 5 bases and J dropped 2; count of bases not matched to a gene: 7. CDR1 and CDR2 (germline): SEHNR, FQNEAQ (reference sequence). This CDR3 spans 15 amino acids. MiXCR was run by TCRdb on the reads, yielding one entry per CDR3 protein. Of fewer than 350,000 distinct CDR3 sequences listed, 17% are singletons. This clonotype was detected ten times or more. Its antigen is undetermined. Study-level findings and limits: Accumulated public TCR beta family frequency recognized individuals carrying CMV together with the relevant HLA. It was HLA-C-restricted CMV-specific TCR beta clonotypes that dominated the response ex vivo.

Sequences were obtained from PBMCs. This clonotype originated in a human donor in good health (CMV status not recorded). Some clones in this sample may be carry-over from other donors' samples. This chain links TRBV7-9 with TRBJ2-7; 9 nucleotides align to TRBD1. In DNA form, the CDR3 reads TGTGCCAGCAGCCTCGGACAGGGGCCCACCTACGAGCAGTACTTC. Its protein is CASSLGQGPTYEQYF.